Shown below are 19 T cell receptor beta chains from a single sample sequenced in a study of early T cells in non-severe SARS-CoV-2 infection. Each CDR3 protein is one row after TCRdb ran MiXCR on the 5' RACE reads. The sample lists 76,000 or so distinct CDR3 sequences, around 11% occurring once. Material for sequencing was whole blood. All receptors derive from an adult who was a healthcare worker with PCR-confirmed SARS-CoV-2 infection or an uninfected control (not recorded which).

In its sample, this clonotype was seen a few times. V and J are TRBV9 and TRBJ1-3; D call uncertain. The CDR3 length is 14 residues. Germline V gene sequence: CDR1 SGDLS, CDR2 YYNGEE. V was shortened by 7 bases and J by 0 bases, with 11 bases between the two germline ends. The CDR3, as DNA: TGTGCCAGCTCTTTGCAGGCCTCTGGAAACACCATATATTTT. This codes for CASSLQASGNTIYF.

There are many counts of this clonotype. The gene calls are TRBV4-1 and TRBJ2-7; the D is unclear. Looked up from germline, CDR1 is MGHRA and CDR2 is YSYEKL. This CDR3 comprises 14 residues. Trimming took 0 bases from V and 3 from J, leaving 9 bases between them. In DNA, the CDR3 is TGCGCCAGCAGCCAAGAGCAGTCGGACTACGAGCAGTACTTC. This encodes CASSQEQSDYEQYF.

This clonotype was counted many times. The rearrangement links TRBV20-1 to TRBJ2-2; 8 bases fit TRBD2. Germline CDR1 DFQATT, CDR2 SNEGSKA (reference sequence). The CDR3 runs to 14 residues. J lost 4 bases, V lost 2 bases, and 3 bases had no gene match. CDR3 sequence (DNA): TGCAGTGCTAGAAGCGGGGGTACCACCGGGGAGCTGTTTTTT. Its translation is CSARSGGTTGELFF.

The rearrangement links TRBV6-2 or TRBV6-3 to TRBJ1-6; D remains unclear. V was trimmed by 7 bases and J by 9 bases, leaving 16 bases between them. CDR3 length: 14 amino acids. Per germline, CDR1 MNHEY and CDR2 SVGEGT. The CDR3 reads CASTDMNPISPLHF. As DNA, the CDR3 is TGTGCCAGCACCGACATGAATCCCATTTCACCCCTCCACTTT.

This clonotype was detected only a few times. V usage is TRBV19 and J usage is TRBJ2-6, with D unclear. V was shortened by 4 bases and J by 13 bases, with 8 bases between the two germline ends. Germline V gene lookup returns CDR1 LNHDA and CDR2 SQIVND (reference sequence). The CDR3 runs 11 residues. The CDR3 sequence: CASSTGRVLTF. In nucleotides, the CDR3 is TGTGCCAGTAGTACGGGCAGGGTCCTGACTTTC.

Ten or more counts support this clonotype. V and J are TRBV10-3 and TRBJ1-2; the D is unclear. Trimming took off 8 bases at V and 3 bases at J, with 10 bases between the two ends. The CDR3 sequence is 12 residues long. Germline CDR1 ENHRY, CDR2 SYGVKD. For the CDR3, the DNA is TGTGCCATCCCTGGGGTTTACTATGGCTACACCTTC. Translated: CAIPGVYYGYTF.

The V call is TRBV29-1, the J call TRBJ2-7; D perhaps matches TRBD2 (6 bases). V lost 3 bases and J lost 4, with 7 bases in between. The V gene's germline CDR1 is SQVTM and CDR2 ANQGSEA. This CDR3 comprises 11 residues. Here the CDR3 DNA reads TGCAGCGTTGAGGAGGGTTACGAGCAGTACTTC. As protein: CSVEEGYEQYF.

The chain has TRBV5-1 and TRBJ2-7, with D perhaps matching TRBD2 (6 bases). The CDR3 has 13 amino acids. Trimming took off 0 bases at V and 7 bases at J, with 11 bases between the two ends. CDR1 and CDR2 from the germline V gene are SGHRS and YFSETQ. The CDR3 sequence is CASSLVAGSEQYF. Written as DNA, the CDR3 is TGCGCCAGCAGCTTGGTGGCGGGGTCTGAGCAGTACTTC.

At least ten counts were recorded for this clonotype. The genes are TRBV20-1 and TRBJ2-6, with 9 bases fitting TRBD2. V shed 5 bases, J shed 4 bases, and the junction held 15 bases outside the gene matches. The CDR3 sequence is 18 residues long. Germline V lookup: CDR1 DFQATT, CDR2 SNEGSKA (reference sequence). The CDR3 nucleotides are TGCAGTGCTCTTAGCGGGGGCGGCCAGCTTGCGGGGGCCAACGTCCTGACTTTC. Protein sequence: CSALSGGGQLAGANVLTF.

This clonotype was counted at least ten times. V gene TRBV5-1 combines with J gene TRBJ2-3, with D tentatively TRBD1 or TRBD2 (6 bases each). V shed 5 bases and J shed 0 bases, with 13 bases lying between them. CDR1 and CDR2 (germline): SGHRS, YFSETQ. CDR3 length equals 15 residues. CDR3 bases: TGCGCCAGCAGAGAGGGGGGATTTAGCACAGATACGCAGTATTTT. This codes for CASREGGFSTDTQYF.

This clonotype was counted at least ten times. The chain employs TRBV6-6 and TRBJ1-5, with 9 bases aligning to TRBD1. The CDR3 loop spans 19 amino acids. CDR1 and CDR2 (germline): MNHNY, SVGAGI (reference sequence). V shed 1 base and J 2 bases; nucleotides not matched to a gene: 12. CDR3 DNA sequence: TGTGCCAGCAGTTACTGGCCTCTGGGACAGGGAGTCGGCAATCAGCCCCAGCATTTT. This codes for CASSYWPLGQGVGNQPQHF.

The rearrangement uses TRBV5-1 and TRBJ1-2, with 7 nucleotides matching TRBD1. J lost 4 bases, V lost 4 bases, and 10 bases had no gene match. Germline values: CDR1 SGHRS, CDR2 YFSETQ. The CDR3 has 15 residues. The CDR3 loop is CASSPGDRTGYGYTF. Written as DNA, the CDR3 is TGCGCCAGCAGCCCGGGGGACAGAACAGGCTATGGCTACACCTTC.

This clonotype was observed a few times. CDR3 in amino acids: CASSQSQREENIQYF. For the CDR3, the DNA is TGCGCCAGCAGCCAAAGTCAGAGGGAGGAAAACATTCAGTACTTC. The rearrangement uses TRBV4-1 and TRBJ2-4, with D perhaps matching TRBD2 (6 bases). CDR3 length: 15 residues. The germline gives CDR1 MGHRA, CDR2 YSYEKL. The V end lost 2 bases, the J end lost 5 bases, and 13 bases lay between the germline ends.

CDR3 bases: TGTGCCAGCAGCATATCGGGACAGAATGAGCAGTTCTTC. It translates to CASSISGQNEQFF. The chain uses TRBV6-2 or TRBV6-3 and TRBJ2-1; 7 nucleotides agree with TRBD1. The trim removed 6 bases at V and 7 bases at J, leaving 6 bases unmatched. This CDR3 is 13 amino acids long. CDR1 and CDR2 from the germline V gene are MNHEY and SVGEGT.

This clonotype was detected ten times or more. The V call is TRBV6-6, the J call TRBJ1-5; D not resolved. This CDR3 has 16 amino acids. Germline V CDR1 and CDR2: MNHNY, SVGAGI (reference sequence). V shed 0 bases and J shed 1 base, with 10 bases lying between them. CDR3 region: CASSYSIGRSNQPQHF. CDR3 bases: TGTGCCAGCAGTTACTCGATTGGGAGGAGCAATCAGCCCCAGCATTTT.

This clonotype occurred many times. The chain links TRBV3-1 to TRBJ2-2, with unresolved D. V shed 4 bases and J shed 1 base, with 10 bases lying between them. The CDR3 extends over 15 amino acids. Germline V gene lookup returns CDR1 LGHDT and CDR2 YNNKEL (reference sequence). Here the CDR3 DNA reads TGTGCCAGCAGCCCCGGCTGGCAGAACACCGGGGAGCTGTTTTTT. Translating gives CASSPGWQNTGELFF.

This clonotype was found many times. The chain recombines TRBV10-3 with TRBJ2-7; TRBD1 aligns across 10 bases. The germline V gene has CDR1 ENHRY and CDR2 SYGVKD. V shed 3 bases, J shed 3 bases, and the junction held 2 bases outside the gene matches. The CDR3 has 14 amino acids. CDR3 coding DNA: TGTGCCATCAGTGATCGGACAGGGGGCTACGAGCAGTACTTC. Translation: CAISDRTGGYEQYF.

This clonotype was detected many times. The V gene is TRBV7-2, the J gene TRBJ2-1; tentatively, D is TRBD1 or TRBD2 (5 bases each). V lost 0 bases and J 1 base, leaving 7 bases between the germline ends. CDR1 is SGHTA and CDR2 is FQGNSA in the germline V gene. This CDR3 has 15 residues. The CDR3 loop is CASSLAGPSYNEQFF. CDR3 bases: TGTGCCAGCAGCTTAGCGGGACCATCCTACAATGAGCAGTTCTTC.

This clonotype was counted many times. This sequence joins TRBV5-8 and TRBJ2-7; perhaps TRBD1 as D (6 bases). The V and J ends lost 4 bases and 3 bases respectively, with 11 bases between them. Germline V CDR1 and CDR2: SGHTS, YDEGEE. There are 13 residues in the CDR3. In DNA, the CDR3 is TGTGCCAGCAGCGCCGACAGGATCTACGAGCAGTACTTC. Protein: CASSADRIYEQYF.